Given below is one T cell receptor beta chain in context. The length of the CDR3 is 13 residues. Between the trimmed V and J ends, which lost 1 base and 7 bases, there was a span of 8 bases. From germline, CDR1 is SGDLS and CDR2 YYNGEE. This specimen belongs to a study of blood T cell repertoires in COVID-19. Whole-study context: PBMCs, B-cell-depleted T cells, or T cells provided the cDNA or gDNA that made up the material.

Authors' data handling: Using reference gene primer amplification, nucleated cell counts were estimated. Some clones are missing from TCRdb's copy, which holds only in-frame ones; the method was immunoSEQ multiplex PCR. V and J calls and clone size are those listed in that table; D and trimming were worked out from the DNA. The sample yields 180,000 or so clones, around four fifths seen once. Sequencing was performed on peripheral blood. The receptor's source is a woman aged 70-85 years with COVID-19, enrolled during active disease. This chain uses TRBV9 with TRBJ2-2; D possibly corresponds to TRBD2 (5 bases). CDR3 loop: CASSVTGNGELFF. Written as DNA, the CDR3 is TGTGCCAGCAGCGTAACGGGAAACGGGGAGCTGTTTTTT. Looking up the rest from reference TRBV9 and TRBJ2-2 gives the full variable domain: DSGVTQTPKHLITATGQRVTLRCSPRSGDLSVYWYQQSLDQGLQFLIQYYNGEERAKGNILERFSAQQFPDLHSELNLSSLELGDSALYFCASSVTGNGELFFGEGSRLTVL.